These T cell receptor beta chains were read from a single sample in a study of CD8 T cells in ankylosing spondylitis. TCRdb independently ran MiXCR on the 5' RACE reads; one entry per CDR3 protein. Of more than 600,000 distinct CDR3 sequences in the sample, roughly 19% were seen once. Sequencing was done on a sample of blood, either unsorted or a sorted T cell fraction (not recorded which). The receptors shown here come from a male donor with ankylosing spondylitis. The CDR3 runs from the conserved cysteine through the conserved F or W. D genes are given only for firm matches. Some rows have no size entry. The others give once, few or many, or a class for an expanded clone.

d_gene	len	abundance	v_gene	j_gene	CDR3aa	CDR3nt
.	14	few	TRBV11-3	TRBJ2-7	CASRFRDGGYEQYF	TGTGCCAGCAGGTTCCGGGACGGAGGGTACGAGCAGTACTTC
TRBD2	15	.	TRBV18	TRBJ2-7	CASSPATSGPYEQYF	TGTGCCAGCTCACCGGCGACTAGCGGACCCTACGAGCAGTACTTC
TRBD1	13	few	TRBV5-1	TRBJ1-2	CASSSGQTYGYTF	TGCGCCAGCAGCTCGGGACAGACCTATGGCTACACCTTC
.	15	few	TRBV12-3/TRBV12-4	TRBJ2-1	CASSWDSRRYNEQFF	TGTGCCAGCAGCTGGGACTCCCGGCGGTACAATGAGCAGTTCTTC
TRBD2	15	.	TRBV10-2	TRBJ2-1	CASNLLAGGYNEQFF	TGCGCCAGCAACCTTCTAGCGGGGGGGTACAATGAGCAGTTCTTC
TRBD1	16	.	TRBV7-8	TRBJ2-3	CASSSRDRPSTDTQYF	TGTGCCAGCAGCTCCCGGGACAGGCCCAGCACAGATACGCAGTATTTT
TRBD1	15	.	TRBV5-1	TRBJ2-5	CASSSQEGARETQYF	TGCGCCAGCAGCTCGCAAGAGGGGGCCCGGGAGACCCAGTACTTC
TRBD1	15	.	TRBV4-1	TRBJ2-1	CASSHTGQAYNEQFF	TGCGCCAGCAGCCATACGGGACAGGCTTACAATGAGCAGTTCTTC
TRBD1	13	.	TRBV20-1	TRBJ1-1	CSARQGVVTEAFF	TGCAGTGCAAGACAGGGGGTCGTCACTGAAGCTTTCTTT
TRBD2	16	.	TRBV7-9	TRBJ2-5	CASSPWTSGAQETQYF	TGTGCCAGCAGCCCCTGGACTAGCGGGGCTCAAGAGACCCAGTACTTC
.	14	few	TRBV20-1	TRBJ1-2	CSALSGRRNYGYTF	TGCAGTGCGCTTTCGGGCCGCCGTAACTATGGCTACACCTTC
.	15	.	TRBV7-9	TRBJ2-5	CASSLDFTGQETQYF	TGTGCCAGCAGCTTAGACTTTACAGGCCAAGAGACCCAGTACTTC
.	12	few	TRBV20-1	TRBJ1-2	CSASGEGHGYTF	TGCAGTGCGTCGGGGGAGGGGCATGGCTACACCTTC
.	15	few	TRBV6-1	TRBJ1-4	CASSEPRGRGEKLFF	TGTGCCAGCAGTGAACCCAGGGGAAGAGGTGAAAAACTGTTTTTT
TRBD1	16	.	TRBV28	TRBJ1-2	CASSLTPGQGRSGYTF	TGTGCCAGCAGTCTTACCCCGGGACAGGGGAGGTCTGGCTACACCTTC
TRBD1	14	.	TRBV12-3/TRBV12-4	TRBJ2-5	CASRPSRGQETQYF	TGTGCCAGCCGACCCAGCAGGGGGCAAGAGACCCAGTACTTC
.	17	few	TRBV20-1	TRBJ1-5	CSAELRTGLHYNQPQHF	TGCAGTGCGGAGTTGAGAACAGGCTTACACTATAATCAGCCCCAGCATTTT